The rows below give T cell receptor beta chains drawn from one sample of a study of blood T cells in healthy people across ages. TCRdb reanalysed the 5' RACE reads using MiXCR and keeps one entry per CDR3 protein. Here the sample spans 710,000 or so distinct CDR3 sequences, about 24% being singletons. Material for sequencing was blood. The receptors derive from a man aged 70 or older in good health. CDR3s include the opening cysteine and the closing phenylalanine or tryptophan. A D gene is named only where the DNA matches it firmly. Not all rows give a size; the values are once, few, many and, for expanded clones, a class.

clone_size	d_call	v_call	j_call	cdr3_aa	cdr3_nt
few	TRBD2	TRBV5-1	TRBJ2-1	CASSSGLAGGPIGEQFF	TGCGCCAGCAGCTCCGGACTAGCGGGCGGACCGATCGGTGAGCAGTTCTTC
few	-	TRBV10-3	TRBJ2-2	CAISGVRALNTGELFF	TGTGCCATCAGTGGGGTCAGGGCCTTAAACACCGGGGAGCTGTTTTTT
-	-	TRBV6-2/TRBV6-3	TRBJ1-1	CASSYSTARLVLDTEAFF	TGTGCCAGCAGTTACTCGACGGCTAGGCTCGTCTTGGACACTGAAGCTTTCTTT
few	-	TRBV4-2	TRBJ1-2	CASSQVTEANYGYTF	TGTGCCAGCAGCCAAGTAACAGAAGCTAACTATGGCTACACCTTC
-	-	TRBV20-1	TRBJ2-5	CSWIRVQETQYF	TGCAGTTGGATAAGGGTGCAAGAGACCCAGTACTTC
-	-	TRBV20-1	TRBJ2-1	CSALRGRVEQFF	TGCAGTGCCCTCAGGGGTCGGGTTGAGCAGTTCTTC
few	-	TRBV6-1	TRBJ1-1	CASGGREQTEAFF	TGTGCCAGCGGGGGGCGGGAGCAGACTGAAGCTTTCTTT
few	TRBD1	TRBV6-5	TRBJ1-2	CASSQTPRQGVRYGYTF	TGTGCCAGCAGTCAAACACCCCGACAGGGGGTCCGATATGGCTACACCTTC
-	-	TRBV20-1	TRBJ1-1	CSAPALNPNTEAFF	TGCAGTGCTCCGGCCCTCAACCCAAACACTGAAGCTTTCTTT
few	-	TRBV6-5	TRBJ1-6	CATLGGESYNSPLHF	TGTGCCACCTTGGGAGGGGAGTCCTATAATTCACCCCTCCACTTT
-	-	TRBV6-2/TRBV6-3	TRBJ2-1	CASSQRQAEQFF	TGTGCCAGCAGTCAAAGACAGGCCGAGCAGTTCTTC
-	TRBD1	TRBV29-1	TRBJ1-5	CSVAGTGGGNQPQHF	TGCAGCGTTGCTGGAACAGGGGGTGGCAATCAGCCCCAGCATTTT
few	TRBD2	TRBV7-8	TRBJ2-5	CASRLRLAGAAETQYF	TGTGCCAGCAGACTAAGACTAGCGGGGGCCGCGGAGACCCAGTACTTC
-	-	TRBV7-2	TRBJ1-2	CASSLVIGAGGYTF	TGTGCCAGCAGCTTAGTGATTGGGGCTGGGGGCTACACCTTC
few	-	TRBV29-1	TRBJ1-1	CSVELHTEAFF	TGCAGCGTTGAACTCCACACTGAAGCTTTCTTT